The clone carrying this T cell receptor beta chain was seen a handful of times. Its antigen is unidentified. The study ran its PCR with 60 Vbeta and 13 Jbeta primers. Sequencing was performed with immunoSEQ multiplex PCR; in TCRdb, only in-frame clones are kept and a portion is missing. The table includes some 120,000 clones, around 62% detected once. This specimen belongs to a study of cytomegalovirus exposure and HLA in healthy donors. Whole-study findings and limits: Reportedly, HLA-A and HLA-B alleles of most subjects were accurately predicted from TCR beta.

This clonotype was obtained from a woman in her thirties or forties in good health and CMV-seropositive. Specimen: PBMCs.

The CDR3 sequence is CASSGYNLEAFF. In nucleotides, the CDR3 is TGTGCCAGCAGTGGGTACAACCTTGAAGCTTTCTTT. The chain couples TRBV25-1 to TRBJ1-1; D unresolved. Trimming removed 4 bases from V and 7 bases from J, with 10 bases in between. Germline assignment: CDR1 MGHDK and CDR2 SYGVNS. The CDR3 length is 12 residues.